This T cell receptor beta chain was found in a study of OX40 agonist ivuxolimab in advanced cancers. Sequenced by immunoSEQ multiplex PCR; TCRdb stores in-frame clones only, minus some. The sample yields more than 65,000 clones, 88% seen once. This CDR3 is 16 amino acids long. V trimming: 3 bases; J trimming: 3 bases; junction bases outside the gene matches: 10. The germline V gene has CDR1 SEHNR and CDR2 FQNEAQ (reference sequence). The chain uses TRBV7-9 and TRBJ2-7; 8 nucleotides line up with TRBD2. The material was CD4+ or CD8+ T cells sorted from blood, obtained in a trial of the OX40 agonist ivuxolimab. The clonotype originates from an adult with an advanced solid tumor such as melanoma, head and neck, liver or kidney cancer. For the CDR3, the DNA is TGTGCCAGCAGCTTCGGCTTACCGACTAGCGTCTACGAGCAGTACTTC. Translating gives CASSFGLPTSVYEQYF.